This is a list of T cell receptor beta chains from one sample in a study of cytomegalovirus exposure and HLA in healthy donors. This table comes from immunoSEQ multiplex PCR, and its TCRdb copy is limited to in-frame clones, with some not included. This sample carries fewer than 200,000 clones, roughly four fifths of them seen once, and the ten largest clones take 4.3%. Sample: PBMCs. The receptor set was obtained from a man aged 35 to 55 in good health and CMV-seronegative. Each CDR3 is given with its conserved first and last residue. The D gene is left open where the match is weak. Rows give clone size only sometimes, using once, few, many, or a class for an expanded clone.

CDR3 DNA: TGTGCCAGCAGCTCGACCTTAGCGGGGGGGACCTACGAGCAGTACTTC
CDR3 protein: CASSSTLAGGTYEQYF
clone size: few
J gene: TRBJ2-7
D gene: TRBD2
V gene: TRBV7-8

CDR3 DNA: TGTGCCAGCAGTGAAGGGACAGGGAACAACTATGGCTACACCTTC
CDR3 protein: CASSEGTGNNYGYTF
clone size: .
J gene: TRBJ1-2
D gene: TRBD1
V gene: TRBV28

CDR3 DNA: TGTGCCAGCAGTTTTGGGACTAGCGGGGTCCCCTACAATGAGCAGTTCTTC
CDR3 protein: CASSFGTSGVPYNEQFF
clone size: once
J gene: TRBJ2-1
D gene: TRBD2
V gene: TRBV28

CDR3 DNA: TGTGCCAGTAGGAACGACAGGGAGAGTGAAAAACTGTTTTTT
CDR3 protein: CASRNDRESEKLFF
clone size: few
J gene: TRBJ1-4
D gene: TRBD1
V gene: TRBV19

CDR3 DNA: TGTGCCAGCAGCTTGGGAGAGCCGAACACTGAAGCTTTCTTT
CDR3 protein: CASSLGEPNTEAFF
clone size: .
J gene: TRBJ1-1
D gene: .
V gene: TRBV7-9

CDR3 DNA: TGTGCCAGCAGGCCCACAGGGGGCTGGCAGTACTTC
CDR3 protein: CASRPTGGWQYF
clone size: .
J gene: TRBJ2-7
D gene: TRBD1
V gene: TRBV11-2

CDR3 DNA: TGTGCCAGCATCCCACGGGGGGCAGAAGCAGATACGCAGTATTTT
CDR3 protein: CASIPRGAEADTQYF
clone size: .
J gene: TRBJ2-3
D gene: .
V gene: TRBV7-9

CDR3 DNA: TGTGCCAGCAGCCATCATTCCTACGAGCAGTACTTC
CDR3 protein: CASSHHSYEQYF
clone size: .
J gene: TRBJ2-7
D gene: .
V gene: TRBV14

CDR3 DNA: TGCGCCAGCAGGACTAGCTCCCAAGAGACCCAGTACTTC
CDR3 protein: CASRTSSQETQYF
clone size: .
J gene: TRBJ2-5
D gene: TRBD2
V gene: TRBV10-2

CDR3 DNA: TGTGCCATCAGTGAGTCGAGGGACAAAGGACGTGATGAAGCTTTCTTT
CDR3 protein: CAISESRDKGRDEAFF
clone size: .
J gene: TRBJ1-1
D gene: .
V gene: TRBV10-3

CDR3 DNA: TGTGCCAGCAGCGTTCGGGCCTTAGGGGCGACTGGGGCCAACGTCCTGACTTTC
CDR3 protein: CASSVRALGATGANVLTF
clone size: .
J gene: TRBJ2-6
D gene: .
V gene: TRBV7-3

CDR3 DNA: TGTGCCAGCAGCTTCCGCAGCACCGGGGAGCTGTTTTTT
CDR3 protein: CASSFRSTGELFF
clone size: .
J gene: TRBJ2-2
D gene: .
V gene: TRBV5-6

CDR3 DNA: TGCGCCAGCAGCCAAGATAATCCGGGTTACTCTGGGGCCAACGTCCTGACTTTC
CDR3 protein: CASSQDNPGYSGANVLTF
clone size: .
J gene: TRBJ2-6
D gene: .
V gene: TRBV4-1

CDR3 DNA: TGTGCCAGCAGCTCGCAGTCCTACGAGCAGTACTTC
CDR3 protein: CASSSQSYEQYF
clone size: .
J gene: TRBJ2-7
D gene: .
V gene: TRBV5-6

CDR3 DNA: TGTGCCAGCTTTAGCGGGGGAGGAACAGATACGCAGTATTTT
CDR3 protein: CASFSGGGTDTQYF
clone size: .
J gene: TRBJ2-3
D gene: TRBD2
V gene: TRBV28

CDR3 DNA: TGTGCCAGCGGGACAGGGCCTGGGGCCAACGTCCTGACTTTC
CDR3 protein: CASGTGPGANVLTF
clone size: .
J gene: TRBJ2-6
D gene: TRBD1
V gene: TRBV27

CDR3 DNA: TGTGCCATCAGTGAGAACAGGGGGGCGGATAATTCACCCCTCCACTTT
CDR3 protein: CAISENRGADNSPLHF
clone size: .
J gene: TRBJ1-6
D gene: TRBD1
V gene: TRBV10-3